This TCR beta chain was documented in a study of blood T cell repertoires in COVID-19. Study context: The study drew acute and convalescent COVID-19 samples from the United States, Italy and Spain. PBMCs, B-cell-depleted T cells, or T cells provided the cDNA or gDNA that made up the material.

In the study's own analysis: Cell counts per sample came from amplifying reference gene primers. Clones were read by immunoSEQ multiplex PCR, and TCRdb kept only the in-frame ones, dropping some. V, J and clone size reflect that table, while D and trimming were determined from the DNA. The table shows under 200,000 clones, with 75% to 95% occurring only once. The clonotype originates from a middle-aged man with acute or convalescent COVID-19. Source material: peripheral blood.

The CDR3 DNA reads as TGTGCCAGCAGTGTTGGGCGAACGAACACCGGGGAGCTGTTTTTT. Residues: CASSVGRTNTGELFF. The V call is TRBV27, the J call TRBJ2-2; no firm D call. Trimming stripped 5 bases from V and 0 bases from J, with 10 bases between. The CDR3 is 15 amino acids. Germline V lookup: CDR1 MNHEY, CDR2 SMNVEV (reference sequence).